The next 17 T cell receptor beta chains were all read from a single sample in a study of T cells in Graves' hyperthyroidism and ophthalmopathy. Template material for amplifying TCR beta CDR3 regions consisted of RNA transcripts. Primed by the HTBI set, a first-round RT-PCR was run on the TCR CDR3. MiXCR, run by TCRdb on the multiplex PCR reads, gives a single entry per CDR3 protein. This table holds 300,000 to 450,000 distinct CDR3 sequences, approximately 18% found once. The sample comprised blood. The receptors originated from a woman aged 25 to 39 with Graves' hyperthyroidism that later progressed to Graves' ophthalmopathy.

This rearrangement joins TRBV5-5 to TRBJ2-2, with D possibly being TRBD1 (6 bases). V was trimmed by 4 bases and J by 6 bases, leaving 16 bases between them. This CDR3 has 15 amino acids. Germline V gene lookup returns CDR1 SGHKS and CDR2 YYEKEE (reference sequence). The CDR3: CASSPGQTFPGELFF. CDR3 coding DNA: TGTGCCAGCAGCCCTGGACAGACGTTCCCCGGGGAGCTGTTTTTT.

This clonotype occurred many times. CDR3 amino acids: CASSDWTALYYGYTF. The DNA of the CDR3 is TGTGCCAGCAGTGACTGGACAGCCCTGTACTATGGCTACACCTTC. The gene calls are TRBV2 and TRBJ1-2; tentatively, D is TRBD1 (6 bases). The CDR3 sequence is 15 residues long. Trimming left V 3 bases short and J 3 bases short, with 14 bases between. Germline V gives CDR1 SNHLY, CDR2 FYNNEI.

Details on this clonotype: This sequence may be a read error, since a much larger clone differs from it by one base. The V gene is TRBV6-1, the J gene TRBJ1-2; no clear D. Germline values: CDR1 MNHNS, CDR2 SASEGT. V shed 5 bases and J shed 5 bases, with 12 bases lying between them. The CDR3 covers 13 residues. CDR3 loop: CASSRYAEYGYTF. CDR3 in DNA: TGTGCCAGCAGTCGTTATGCAGAGTATGGCTACACCTTC.

This clonotype appeared many times. V usage is TRBV11-1 and J usage is TRBJ2-7; TRBD2 aligns across 10 bases. The germline gives CDR1 SGHAT, CDR2 FQDESV (reference sequence). This CDR3 region has 13 residues. J lost 6 bases, V lost 5 bases, and 4 bases had no gene match. CDR3 sequence reads: CASSPGTSAEQYF. In nucleotides, the CDR3 is TGTGCCAGCAGCCCCGGGACTAGCGCCGAGCAGTACTTC.

This clonotype was counted once. CDR3 region: CASSSGEKLFF. The CDR3 DNA follows: TGTGCCAGCAGTTCTGGAGAAAAACTGTTTTTT. The chain has TRBV27 and TRBJ1-4; D is uncertain. CDR1 MNHEY and CDR2 SMNVEV come from the germline V gene (reference sequence). This CDR3 has 11 amino acids. The V end lost 4 bases, the J end lost 8 bases, and 5 bases lay between the germline ends.

This clonotype came up a few times. The gene calls are TRBV19 and TRBJ1-2; D may be TRBD1 (6 bases). Germline lookup yields CDR1 LNHDA and CDR2 SQIVND (reference sequence). CDR3 length: 15 residues. The V end lost 10 bases, the J end lost 0 bases, and 18 bases lay between the germline ends. The DNA for the CDR3 is TGTGCCACCGAGGGGCGGGACATTGCTAACTATGGCTACACCTTC. Encoded protein: CATEGRDIANYGYTF. Full variable domain (remainder filled in from reference TRBV19 and TRBJ1-2): DGGITQSPKYLFRKEGQNVTLSCEQNLNHDAMYWYRQDPGQGLRLIYYSQIVNDFQKGDIAEGYSVSREKKESFPLTVTSAQKNPTAFYLCATEGRDIANYGYTFGSGTRLTVV.

There are many counts of this clonotype. The J gene is TRBJ2-7, the V gene TRBV28; possible D gene TRBD1, 5 bases. CDR3 length: 13 amino acids. The germline V and J ends were trimmed by 5 bases and 7 bases, with 15 bases remaining between them. Per germline, CDR1 MDHEN and CDR2 SYDVKM. The CDR3 is CASSPQGYREQYF. The DNA for the CDR3 is TGTGCCAGCAGTCCCCAGGGTTATCGGGAGCAGTACTTC. The entire variable domain, with the rest obtained from reference TRBV28 and TRBJ2-7, is as follows: DVKVTQSSRYLVKRTGEKVFLECVQDMDHENMFWYRQDPGLGLRLIYFSYDVKMKEKGDIPEGYSVSREKKERFSLILESASTNQTSMYLCASSPQGYREQYFGPGTRLTVT.

This clonotype was recorded many times. J is TRBJ2-1 and V is TRBV2, with 10 bases aligning to TRBD1. CDR3 length: 15 residues. Germline lookup yields CDR1 SNHLY and CDR2 FYNNEI. The V and J ends lost 5 bases and 4 bases, in that order; junction bases with no gene match: 5. CDR3 region: CASSYRDRGYNEQFF. The CDR3, as DNA: TGTGCCAGCAGTTATCGGGACAGGGGATACAATGAGCAGTTCTTC.

A few counts support this clonotype. J is TRBJ2-1 and V is TRBV7-9; TRBD2 matches 7 bases. This CDR3 has 16 amino acids. Germline CDR1 SEHNR, CDR2 FQNEAQ (reference sequence). Trimming at V came to 4 bases and at J to 4 bases, leaving 10 bases not matched to a gene. The DNA for the CDR3 is TGTGCCAGCAGCTGGGGATACTCTAGCGGATACAATGAGCAGTTCTTC. This encodes CASSWGYSSGYNEQFF.

This sequence joins TRBV4-1 and TRBJ2-7; TRBD2 matches 14 bases. The CDR3 length is 17 residues. With 4 bases clipped from V and 4 bases from J, the junction kept 9 bases outside the gene matches. Germline loops: CDR1 MGHRA, CDR2 YSYEKL. The CDR3 loop reads CASSPWTSGRLRYEQYF. The CDR3 nucleotides read TGCGCCAGCAGCCCTTGGACTAGCGGGAGGTTACGTTACGAGCAGTACTTC.

At least ten counts were recorded for this clonotype. This rearrangement joins TRBV18 to TRBJ2-1; 7 bases fit TRBD1. Per the germline V gene, CDR1 is KGHSH and CDR2 is LQKENI. The V segment lost 4 bases and the J segment 5 bases; nucleotides outside the gene matches: 2. CDR3 length: 13 amino acids. The CDR3: CASSRGQNNEQFF. The CDR3 bases are TGTGCCAGCTCACGGGGACAGAACAATGAGCAGTTCTTC.

The table lists this clonotype with a few counts. The CDR3 is CASSVTLAGEVTDTQYF. DNA of the CDR3: TGTGCCAGCAGCGTAACCTTAGCGGGGGAAGTCACAGATACGCAGTATTTT. The J gene is TRBJ2-3, the V gene TRBV7-9; TRBD2 aligns across 9 bases. Germline CDR1 SEHNR, CDR2 FQNEAQ (reference sequence). The CDR3 has 17 residues. The V gene end was trimmed by 5 bases and the J gene end by 2 bases; junction bases not matched to a gene: 11.

Many counts were recorded for this clonotype. The rearrangement joins TRBV27 to TRBJ1-1, with D uncertain. There are 15 residues in the CDR3. Trimming took 7 bases from V and 1 from J, leaving 16 bases between them. Germline values: CDR1 MNHEY, CDR2 SMNVEV (reference sequence). This chain's CDR3 is CASTPTTLGNTEAFF. DNA of the CDR3: TGTGCCAGCACTCCTACAACCTTGGGGAACACTGAAGCTTTCTTT.

The sample holds many counts of this clonotype. The CDR3 DNA reads TGTGCCAGCTCACCTCGTCAGGCTGAAGCTTTCTTT. Protein: CASSPRQAEAFF. The chain uses TRBV18 and TRBJ1-1; D is ambiguous. V lost 3 bases and J 6 bases, leaving 8 bases between the germline ends. This CDR3 comprises 12 residues. The germline gives CDR1 KGHSH, CDR2 LQKENI. The entire variable domain, with the rest obtained from reference TRBV18 and TRBJ1-1, is as follows: NAGVMQNPRHLVRRRGQEARLRCSPMKGHSHVYWYRQLPEEGLKFMVYLQKENIIDESGMPKERFSAEFPKEGPSILRIQQVVRGDSAAYFCASSPRQAEAFFGQGTRLTVV.

This clonotype was detected ten times or more. V is TRBV25-1 and J is TRBJ2-3; TRBD1 might be the D (7 bases). The ends were cut back, 1 base at V and 0 bases at J, with 17 bases in the middle. Per the germline V gene, CDR1 is MGHDK and CDR2 is SYGVNS. CDR3 length equals 18 residues. The CDR3 sequence is CASSEWAGGGPSTDTQYF. The CDR3 DNA is TGTGCCAGCAGTGAATGGGCAGGGGGAGGCCCCAGCACAGATACGCAGTATTTT. Based on the CDR3 plus reference TRBV25-1 and TRBJ2-3, the full variable domain is EADIYQTPRYLVIGTGKKITLECSQTMGHDKMYWYQQDPGMELHLIHYSYGVNSTEKGDLSSESTVSRIRTEHFPLTLESARPSHTSQYLCASSEWAGGGPSTDTQYFGPGTRLTVL.

The chain is built from TRBV29-1 and TRBJ2-5, with D possibly TRBD1 on 5 matching bases. The germline V and J ends were trimmed by 6 bases and 2 bases, with 13 bases remaining between them. Looked up from germline, CDR1 is SQVTM and CDR2 is ANQGSEA. This CDR3 is built from 13 residues. The CDR3 is CSVRRTQQETQYF. CDR3 bases: TGCAGCGTCCGCCGGACACAACAAGAGACCCAGTACTTC.

The V gene is TRBV20-1, the J gene TRBJ2-7, with no clear D. V was pared by 4 bases and J by 0 bases, with 1 base between. CDR1 is DFQATT, CDR2 SNEGSKA, per germline (reference sequence). The CDR3 extends over 10 amino acids. CDR3: CSANSYEQYF. The CDR3 DNA sequence: TGCAGTGCTAACTCCTACGAGCAGTACTTC.